These T cell receptor beta chains were read from a single sample in a study of Ad26.COV2.S vaccination and SARS-CoV-2 variants. Libraries were prepared by immunoSEQ multiplex PCR; TCRdb keeps only in-frame clonotypes and omits some of them. This table holds 430,000 or so clones, 75% to 95% found once. The sample consisted of peripheral blood, taken in a trial of Ad26.COV2.S vaccine versus placebo. These receptor sequences come from a person aged 18 to 65 who received the Ad26.COV2.S COVID-19 vaccine or a placebo. Both conserved end residues are part of each CDR3. The order of the fields is J gene, D gene, clone size, V gene, CDR3 protein, CDR3 DNA. A D gene is named only where the DNA matches it firmly. A clone size is listed for some rows: how often the clone was seen (once, few, many), or a class if it is expanded.

TRBJ1-3	-	-	TRBV11-2	CASSPIWGYGTISGNTIYF	TGTGCCAGCAGCCCCATTTGGGGCTACGGGACCATCTCTGGAAACACCATATATTTT
TRBJ2-7	-	once	TRBV6-5	CASSTPTGEQYF	TGTGCCAGCAGTACACCGACTGGCGAGCAGTACTTC
TRBJ2-5	TRBD2	-	TRBV20-1	CSASPGRAFEETQYF	TGCAGTGCTAGTCCCGGGAGGGCCTTTGAAGAGACCCAGTACTTC
TRBJ2-3	-	once	TRBV5-1	CASSLTFLSTQYF	TGCGCCAGCAGCTTGACTTTCCTGTCTACGCAGTATTTT
TRBJ1-1	TRBD1	-	TRBV19	CASSRDRDTEAFF	TGTGCCAGTAGTAGAGACAGGGACACTGAAGCTTTCTTT
TRBJ2-1	TRBD2	few	TRBV7-6	CASSLLAGGRRGMYNEQFF	TGTGCCAGCAGCTTACTAGCGGGAGGGCGCCGGGGCATGTACAATGAGCAGTTCTTC
TRBJ1-6	TRBD1	-	TRBV28	CASSLLPGQGLGPLHF	TGTGCCAGCAGTTTACTTCCGGGACAGGGTCTGGGACCCCTCCACTTT
TRBJ2-1	-	-	TRBV15	CATSRTGNNEQFF	TGTGCCACCAGCAGAACAGGGAACAATGAGCAGTTCTTC
TRBJ1-3	-	-	TRBV10-3	CAMWTSGNTIYF	TGTGCCATGTGGACCTCTGGAAACACCATATATTTT
TRBJ2-7	TRBD1	few	TRBV28	CAASNIGTGWAGGQYF	TGTGCCGCCAGCAATATAGGGACAGGATGGGCAGGGGGGCAGTACTTC
TRBJ2-3	TRBD1	-	TRBV7-6	CASSLGTGQGLDTQYF	TGTGCCAGCAGCTTAGGAACCGGACAGGGTTTAGATACGCAGTATTTT
TRBJ2-7	TRBD2	-	TRBV11-2	CASSLVMTSGSPYEQYF	TGTGCCAGCAGCTTAGTTATGACTAGCGGGAGCCCCTACGAGCAGTACTTC
TRBJ1-5	-	-	TRBV7-6	CASSVGGGPNYQPQHF	TGTGCCAGCAGCGTTGGGGGGGGACCTAACTATCAGCCCCAGCATTTT
TRBJ2-6	-	-	TRBV7-9	CASSLGAVSSGANVLTF	TGTGCCAGCAGCTTAGGCGCGGTAAGCTCTGGGGCCAACGTCCTGACTTTC
TRBJ2-1	-	-	TRBV3-1/TRBV3-2	CASSRRDSQFF	TGTGCCAGCAGCCGCCGGGACTCACAGTTCTTC
TRBJ1-4	-	-	TRBV12-3/TRBV12-4	CASSGLGEKLFF	TGTGCCAGCAGCGGGCTAGGGGAAAAACTGTTTTTT
TRBJ2-1	-	-	TRBV5-6	CASSLGFSISGEQFF	TGTGCCAGCAGCTTAGGCTTCTCGATTAGCGGTGAGCAGTTCTTC
TRBJ2-1	-	-	TRBV11-3	CASSKSVNEQFF	TGTGCCAGCAGCAAAAGCGTGAATGAGCAGTTCTTC
TRBJ1-5	TRBD1	-	TRBV19	CASSTGQGYDQPQHF	TGTGCCAGTAGTACGGGACAGGGCTATGATCAGCCCCAGCATTTT
TRBJ2-1	TRBD1	-	TRBV5-5	CASSLLGGWDEQFF	TGTGCCAGCAGCTTGTTAGGGGGCTGGGATGAGCAGTTCTTC
TRBJ2-3	TRBD2	-	TRBV6-6	CASSHDWTSGTDTQYF	TGTGCCAGCAGTCACGACTGGACTAGCGGCACAGATACGCAGTATTTT
TRBJ1-4	-	-	TRBV18	CASSPANEKLFF	TGTGCCAGCTCACCGGCTAATGAAAAACTGTTTTTT
TRBJ2-5	-	-	TRBV13	CASSPSLTKTQYF	TGTGCCAGCAGCCCAAGCTTAACGAAGACCCAGTACTTC
TRBJ2-7	TRBD2	-	TRBV2	CASSEYWTSSGYEQYF	TGTGCCAGCAGTGAATATTGGACTAGCTCGGGCTACGAGCAGTACTTC
TRBJ2-7	TRBD2	few	TRBV6-5	CAIREGFPLGYEQYF	TGTGCCATACGGGAGGGGTTCCCCTTGGGCTACGAGCAGTACTTC
TRBJ1-6	-	-	TRBV6-2/TRBV6-3	CASSYSGGRDTPEPLHF	TGTGCCAGCAGTTACTCGGGAGGCCGTGACACCCCGGAACCCCTCCACTTT
TRBJ2-2	-	once	TRBV7-3	CASRQGHGELFF	TGTGCCAGCAGACAGGGCCACGGGGAGCTGTTTTTT
TRBJ2-2	TRBD1	once	TRBV7-8	CASSLRGGTDTGELFF	TGTGCCAGCAGCTTGAGAGGGGGCACGGACACCGGGGAGCTGTTTTTT
TRBJ1-2	-	-	TRBV25-1	CASSESSGYTF	TGTGCCAGCAGTGAATCCAGCGGCTACACCTTC
TRBJ1-6	TRBD1	-	TRBV19	CASSISTGASSPLHF	TGTGCCAGTAGTATATCAACAGGGGCTAGCTCACCCCTCCACTTT
TRBJ1-1	-	-	TRBV28	CASSFLTEAFF	TGTGCCAGCAGTTTTCTCACTGAAGCTTTCTTT
TRBJ2-3	-	-	TRBV6-2/TRBV6-3	CASSEDYSSTDTQYF	TGTGCCAGCAGCGAAGACTACTCTAGCACAGATACGCAGTATTTT
TRBJ2-7	TRBD2	-	TRBV28	CASSYATSGSSYEQYF	TGTGCCAGCAGTTACGCGACTAGCGGGAGCTCCTACGAGCAGTACTTC
TRBJ2-3	-	-	TRBV5-1	CASRDPADTQYF	TGCGCCAGCCGTGACCCGGCAGATACGCAGTATTTT
TRBJ1-1	-	-	TRBV5-4	CASSFQGGTEAFF	TGTGCCAGCAGCTTTCAGGGAGGGACTGAAGCTTTCTTT
TRBJ2-7	TRBD1	-	TRBV27	CASSFGQGGSYEQYF	TGTGCCAGCAGTTTCGGACAGGGGGGTTCCTACGAGCAGTACTTC